This T cell receptor (beta chain) comes out of a study of blood T cell repertoires in COVID-19. Sequencing was performed with immunoSEQ multiplex PCR; in TCRdb, only in-frame clones are kept and a portion is missing. The sample includes a few hundred thousand clones, 80% to 90% of them seen just once. CDR1 LNHDA and CDR2 SQIVND come from the germline V gene (reference sequence). CDR3 size: 18 residues. The J segment lost 2 bases and the V segment lost 6 bases, leaving 10 bases of the junction unmatched. Cohorts were determined from participant-reported clinical history. Recovered Cohort 3 donors showed two negative PCRs, clearance, or symptom resolution.

The sequenced material came from PBMCs or T cells enriched from blood (not recorded which). The rearrangement links TRBV19 to TRBJ2-3; 14 bases map to TRBD2. The source of this sequence is a man under 40 who had recovered from COVID-19. CDR3 in DNA: TGTGCCAGTAGGGGACTAGCGGGGGAAAAAACTTACACAGATACGCAGTATTTT. It specifies CASRGLAGEKTYTDTQYF.